Listed below are T cell receptor beta chains from one sample, sequenced in a study of T cells in Graves' hyperthyroidism and ophthalmopathy. TCRdb reanalysed the multiplex PCR reads using MiXCR and keeps one entry per CDR3 protein. The sample includes 90,000 to 120,000 distinct CDR3 sequences, approximately 16% seen only once; the top ten take under 45%. Specimen: blood. Receptors were obtained from a woman between 45 and 65 years old with Graves' hyperthyroidism. CDR3s include the opening cysteine and the closing phenylalanine or tryptophan. The D gene is left open where the match is weak. Size is omitted from some rows. Given values are once, few, many or a class for expanded clones.

many TRBJ2-5 . TRBV28 TGTGCCAGCAGTTCGGGTTGGGCAGAGACCCAGTACTTC CASSSGWAETQYF
many TRBJ2-3 TRBD2 TRBV10-2 TGCGCCAGCAGCAGGAGACTAGCCCCTTATACGCAGTATTTT CASSRRLAPYTQYF
many TRBJ2-5 . TRBV7-8 TGTGCCAGCAGCTCATTTATAGTCCAAGAGACCCAGTACTTC CASSSFIVQETQYF
many TRBJ2-1 TRBD2 TRBV5-1 TGCGCCAGTGCCAGCGGGGTTTACAATGAGCAGTTCTTC CASASGVYNEQFF
many TRBJ2-1 TRBD2 TRBV24-1 TGTGCCACCAGTGATCAGACTAGCGGGAACTACAATGAGCAGTTCTTC CATSDQTSGNYNEQFF
few TRBJ2-2 TRBD2 TRBV2 TGTGCCAGCAGTGGTCCTTGGACTAGCGGGGGAGAGGCCGGGGAGCTGTTTTTT CASSGPWTSGGEAGELFF
many TRBJ2-2 TRBD2 TRBV3-1 TGTGCCAGCAGCCAAGTCGCGGGAGTTGCCGGGGAGCTGTTTTTT CASSQVAGVAGELFF
few TRBJ2-2 TRBD1 TRBV6-1 TGTGCCAGCAGACCCGGGACAGGAGACACCGGGGAGCTGCTTTTT CASRPGTGDTGELLF
many TRBJ2-1 . TRBV9 TGTGCCAGCAGCGTAGCCCAGCACAACTCGGGTGAGCAGTTCTTC CASSVAQHNSGEQFF
. TRBJ1-2 . TRBV20-1 TGCAGTGCTAGTACAGACCCTACCTATGGCTACACCTTC CSASTDPTYGYTF
many TRBJ2-3 . TRBV12-3/TRBV12-4 TGTGCCAGCAGCTTTAACACAGATACGCAGTATTTT CASSFNTDTQYF
many TRBJ1-1 . TRBV30 TGTGCCTGGACTCGGGCGGAGAACACTGAAGCTTTCTTT CAWTRAENTEAFF
few TRBJ2-1 . TRBV6-1 TGTGCCAGCAGGCGCCGTGAGGAGCAGTTCTTC CASRRREEQFF
. TRBJ2-2 . TRBV11-2 TGTGCCAGCAGCAAGAGGGTGGGACCGAACACCGGGGAACTGTTTTTT CASSKRVGPNTGELFF
. TRBJ2-6 . TRBV5-1 TGCGCCAGCAGCTTGGACAAGACAGCCCTCCCCTCTGGGGCCAACGTCCTGACTTTC CASSLDKTALPSGANVLTF
many TRBJ1-2 . TRBV6-1 TGTGCCAGCAGTGAAGTCGGCGAGGGGCAAGTGACCTTC CASSEVGEGQVTF
many TRBJ2-1 . TRBV27 TGTGCCAGCAGCGCAGCCTCCTACAATGAGCAGTTCTTC CASSAASYNEQFF
. TRBJ2-1 . TRBV7-3 TGTGCCAGCAGCTTAAATAGGGGGAGGGCCGGTGAGCAGTTCTTC CASSLNRGRAGEQFF
many TRBJ2-3 . TRBV28 TGTGCCAGCCTAGACCGACTTAGGCCAGATACGCAGTATTTT CASLDRLRPDTQYF
many TRBJ2-3 TRBD2 TRBV11-2 TGTGCCAGCAGGTCGGGACTAGCGACCACAGATACGCAGTATTTT CASRSGLATTDTQYF
few TRBJ1-2 . TRBV7-6 TGTGCCAGCAGCGTACTAGGGGGGGAGCCACCGGCTGGCTACACCTTC CASSVLGGEPPAGYTF
many TRBJ2-5 TRBD1 TRBV7-3 TGTGCCAGCAGCTTCCTCAGGGGGCCAGAAGAGACCCAGTACTTC CASSFLRGPEETQYF
many TRBJ2-3 . TRBV9 TGTGCCAGCAGCCCCTCAGGGCTGGGGTCTAAGGCCACAGATACGCAGTATTTT CASSPSGLGSKATDTQYF
many TRBJ1-6 . TRBV11-2 TGTGCCAGCAGCCTATACCTTGGACGCGGTACCTATAATTCACCCCTCCACTTT CASSLYLGRGTYNSPLHF
many TRBJ2-7 TRBD1 TRBV7-9 TGTGCCAGCAGCTTTCCCGGGACAGGGATCGACGAGCAGTACTTC CASSFPGTGIDEQYF
few TRBJ2-3 . TRBV27 TGTGCCAGCAGTCATCAGACAGATACGCAGTATTTT CASSHQTDTQYF
few TRBJ1-1 TRBD1 TRBV6-1 TGTGCCAGCAGTGAAGCGGGACAGGTTGAAGCTTTCTTT CASSEAGQVEAFF
. TRBJ2-4 . TRBV12-3/TRBV12-4 TGTGCCAGCAGTTTGGAGGGGGCGGGATCCGGGAACATTCAGTACTTC CASSLEGAGSGNIQYF
many TRBJ1-1 . TRBV5-1 TGCGCCAGCAGGAAGGACAGTATGAACACTGAAGCTTTCTTT CASRKDSMNTEAFF
many TRBJ1-2 . TRBV29-1 TGCAGCGTTGTGTTCAGAAACGGCTACACCTTC CSVVFRNGYTF
many TRBJ1-6 . TRBV2 TGTGCCAGCAGTGACAGAAATAATTCACCCCTCCACTTT CASSDRNNSPLHF
many TRBJ2-7 . TRBV20-1 TGCAGTGCTACCTCGGGCCAGAAAAACTACGAGCAGTACTTC CSATSGQKNYEQYF
. TRBJ2-5 . TRBV11-2 TGTGCCAGCAGCACCGGACCAGGTCCCCGGGAGACCCAGTACTTC CASSTGPGPRETQYF
many TRBJ1-2 . TRBV6-1 TGTGCCAGCACCGGGGCAGCCCAACCCCGGGGCTACACCTTC CASTGAAQPRGYTF
many TRBJ2-4 . TRBV6-1 TGTGCCAGCAGTTCCCAGGGTAACATTCAGTACTTC CASSSQGNIQYF
few TRBJ2-3 TRBD1 TRBV20-1 TGCAGTGCTAGAGACCGGGACAGGGTTTGGCGCACAGGTACGCAGTATTTT CSARDRDRVWRTGTQYF
many TRBJ2-1 TRBD2 TRBV6-6 TGTGCCAGCAGTTACGGGCTAGCGGGAGGGAATGAGCAGTTCTTC CASSYGLAGGNEQFF
many TRBJ2-3 . TRBV5-1 TGCGCCAGCAGCTGGGGAATGGATCCGGGACTTCGAACCACAGATACGCAGTATTTT CASSWGMDPGLRTTDTQYF
many TRBJ2-5 . TRBV19 TGTGCCAGTAGGCGATTAGCGGAAGAGACCCAGTACTTC CASRRLAEETQYF
many TRBJ2-5 TRBD1 TRBV4-1 TGCGCCAGCAGCCGACCCGGGACAGGAGACCAAGAGACCCAGTACTTC CASSRPGTGDQETQYF
many TRBJ1-5 . TRBV19 TGTGCCAGTAGTGAACCAGGGACTAGCAATCAGCCCCAGCATTTT CASSEPGTSNQPQHF
many TRBJ2-1 . TRBV29-1 TGCAGCGCTGACTATGGGCCTGAGAATGAGCAGTTCTTC CSADYGPENEQFF
. TRBJ2-2 . TRBV4-1 TGCGCCAGCAGCCAAGACCCCCCGATTGGAGGGGACACCGGGGAGCTGTTTTTT CASSQDPPIGGDTGELFF